These T cell receptor beta chains were read from a single sample in a study of T cells after yellow fever vaccination. TCRdb processed the 5' RACE reads anew with MiXCR; each CDR3 protein has one entry. The table records hundreds of thousands of distinct CDR3 sequences, 20% to 25% of them present only once. The input for sequencing was PBMCs, taken roughly 23 days after the first yellow fever vaccination. The receptors stem from a man younger than 30 who received the YFV17D yellow fever vaccine. The CDR3 runs from the conserved cysteine through the conserved F or W. The D gene is left open where the match is weak. Size is omitted from some rows. Given values are once, few, many or a class for expanded clones.

size	V	J	D	CDR3	DNA
-	TRBV7-2	TRBJ2-5	TRBD2	CASSLGTSGGAIETQYF	TGTGCCAGCAGCTTAGGGACTAGCGGGGGGGCTATTGAGACCCAGTACTTC
-	TRBV7-3	TRBJ2-3	-	CASSRIGDTQYF	TGTGCCAGCAGCCGAATAGGGGATACGCAGTATTTT
-	TRBV18	TRBJ1-1	TRBD1	CASSPSRDRGTEAFF	TGTGCCAGCTCACCATCCCGGGACAGGGGCACTGAAGCTTTCTTT
-	TRBV7-2	TRBJ2-1	TRBD1	CASSSGQGAAEQFF	TGTGCCAGCAGCTCAGGACAGGGGGCGGCTGAGCAGTTCTTC
few	TRBV7-6	TRBJ2-1	-	CASSAPWLGNEQFF	TGTGCCAGCAGCGCCCCCTGGCTTGGTAATGAGCAGTTCTTC
few	TRBV12-3/TRBV12-4	TRBJ1-2	TRBD1	CASSSSRGRGYTF	TGTGCCAGCAGCTCCTCTAGGGGGCGAGGCTACACCTTC
few	TRBV15	TRBJ2-6	-	CATSKDNLSGANVLTF	TGTGCCACCAGCAAAGATAACCTCTCTGGGGCCAACGTCCTGACTTTC
few	TRBV27	TRBJ2-1	TRBD2	CARRDLYLAGPNNEQFF	TGTGCCAGGCGCGACTTATACCTAGCGGGGCCTAACAATGAGCAGTTCTTC
few	TRBV10-3	TRBJ2-1	-	CATGYSYNEQFF	TGTGCCACAGGCTACTCCTACAATGAGCAGTTCTTC
-	TRBV5-1	TRBJ2-7	-	CASSLGETGNIYEQYF	TGCGCCAGCAGCTTGGGAGAGACAGGTAATATATACGAGCAGTACTTC
-	TRBV19	TRBJ2-1	TRBD1	CASSIRQGNEQFF	TGTGCCAGTAGTATAAGACAGGGCAATGAGCAGTTCTTC
few	TRBV11-2	TRBJ2-1	-	CASSLDRGVEQFF	TGTGCCAGCAGCTTAGATCGCGGGGTCGAGCAGTTCTTC
few	TRBV6-2/TRBV6-3	TRBJ2-6	-	CASGRDSGANVLTF	TGTGCCAGCGGTAGGGACTCTGGGGCCAACGTCCTGACTTTC
many	TRBV5-1	TRBJ1-1	-	CASSPSGRSETEAFF	TGCGCCAGCAGCCCCTCGGGAAGGAGCGAGACTGAAGCTTTCTTT
-	TRBV3-1	TRBJ2-7	TRBD1	CASSQPDRGHEQYF	TGTGCCAGCAGCCAACCCGACAGGGGGCACGAGCAGTACTTC
few	TRBV9	TRBJ1-6	TRBD1	CASSGQGRRPPLHF	TGTGCCAGCAGCGGACAGGGGAGGAGGCCACCCCTCCACTTT
-	TRBV7-9	TRBJ2-5	TRBD1	CASSLSGQGQETQYF	TGTGCCAGCAGCTTATCTGGACAGGGTCAAGAGACCCAGTACTTC
few	TRBV27	TRBJ1-5	-	CASSLSGLNQPQHF	TGTGCCAGCAGTTTATCGGGACTAAATCAGCCCCAGCATTTT
-	TRBV24-1	TRBJ2-2	-	CATSDPGAGELFF	TGTGCCACCAGTGATCCAGGGGCCGGGGAGCTGTTTTTT
many	TRBV9	TRBJ2-7	-	CASSVTEGYEQYF	TGTGCCAGCAGCGTGACCGAAGGATACGAGCAGTACTTC
few	TRBV30	TRBJ1-1	-	CAWSERGNTEAFF	TGTGCCTGGAGTGAACGGGGGAACACTGAAGCTTTCTTT
many	TRBV5-1	TRBJ2-1	TRBD1	CASSSDRIYNEQFF	TGCGCCAGCAGCTCGGACAGGATCTACAATGAGCAGTTCTTC
-	TRBV20-1	TRBJ1-5	-	CSASQHLNQPQHF	TGCAGTGCTTCCCAACATCTTAATCAGCCCCAGCATTTT
-	TRBV6-5	TRBJ2-7	TRBD1	CASSSEGTGSSYEQYF	TGTGCCAGCAGTTCTGAGGGGACAGGTAGCTCCTACGAGCAGTACTTC
-	TRBV4-1	TRBJ2-7	TRBD2	CASSLYLLAGGGYEQYF	TGCGCCAGCAGCCTGTACCTTCTAGCGGGGGGAGGGTACGAGCAGTACTTC
many	TRBV29-1	TRBJ2-7	TRBD2	CSVEGLETSGDYEQYF	TGCAGCGTTGAAGGGCTAGAGACTAGCGGGGACTACGAGCAGTACTTC
few	TRBV7-9	TRBJ1-1	TRBD1	CASSLHQTGENTEAFF	TGTGCCAGCAGCCTTCATCAAACAGGGGAGAACACTGAAGCTTTCTTT
many	TRBV24-1	TRBJ2-3	-	CATSDFTSTDTQYF	TGTGCCACCAGTGATTTCACTAGCACAGATACGCAGTATTTT
few	TRBV4-3	TRBJ1-6	-	CASSQGGEDSPLHF	TGCGCCAGCAGCCAAGGTGGTGAGGACTCACCCCTCCACTTT
few	TRBV20-1	TRBJ2-1	TRBD1	CSAPSPGTGWNEQFF	TGCAGTGCGCCCTCGCCCGGGACAGGGTGGAATGAGCAGTTCTTC
few	TRBV20-1	TRBJ1-2	-	CSAIGIYGYTF	TGCAGTGCTATAGGGATTTATGGCTACACCTTC
few	TRBV25-1	TRBJ2-7	TRBD1	CASSEDRVLDEQYF	TGTGCCAGCAGTGAGGACAGGGTTCTCGACGAGCAGTACTTC
-	TRBV6-1	TRBJ1-6	-	CASSAPLPAGSPLHF	TGTGCCAGCAGTGCCCCTTTACCGGCGGGTTCACCCCTCCACTTT
few	TRBV20-1	TRBJ2-3	-	CSARAREFRYTQYF	TGCAGTGCTAGAGCTCGGGAGTTCAGGTATACGCAGTATTTT
few	TRBV7-7	TRBJ2-1	-	CASSLAGQSEQFF	TGTGCTAGCAGCTTAGCGGGACAGAGCGAGCAGTTCTTC
-	TRBV7-9	TRBJ1-1	-	CASSLVVGFGEAFF	TGTGCCAGCAGCTTGGTTGTCGGCTTCGGTGAAGCTTTCTTT
-	TRBV11-2	TRBJ2-5	-	CASSRWDSLRETQYF	TGTGCCAGCAGCCGCTGGGACTCCTTACGAGAGACCCAGTACTTC
-	TRBV5-1	TRBJ1-3	-	CASSLLPGSGNTIYF	TGCGCCAGCAGCTTGCTTCCGGGCTCTGGAAACACCATATATTTT
few	TRBV21-1	TRBJ2-1	-	CASSNLGRYNEQFF	TGTGCCAGCAGCAACTTAGGACGGTACAATGAGCAGTTCTTC
few	TRBV7-2	TRBJ2-3	TRBD2	CASRKRLATDTQYF	TGTGCCAGCCGGAAACGACTAGCGACGGATACGCAGTATTTT
-	TRBV15	TRBJ1-2	TRBD1	CATSRVAGGGYTF	TGTGCCACCAGCAGAGTGGCAGGGGGCGGCTACACCTTC
few	TRBV10-3	TRBJ1-5	-	CAISESPGQNQPQHF	TGTGCCATCAGTGAGTCACCCGGACAGAATCAGCCCCAGCATTTT
few	TRBV2	TRBJ2-7	-	CASSAQGEQYF	TGTGCCAGCAGTGCCCAAGGCGAGCAGTACTTC
-	TRBV5-8	TRBJ2-5	-	CASSFAGGTQLQETQYF	TGTGCCAGCAGCTTTGCTGGGGGGACACAACTCCAAGAGACCCAGTACTTC
few	TRBV4-3	TRBJ2-2	TRBD2	CASGSLAGGNTGELFF	TGCGCCAGCGGGAGTTTAGCGGGGGGAAACACCGGGGAGCTGTTTTTT
-	TRBV15	TRBJ1-2	-	CATSRERNGYTF	TGTGCCACCAGCAGAGAACGGAATGGCTACACCTTC
-	TRBV29-1	TRBJ2-1	-	CSVVYRANEQFF	TGCAGCGTGGTCTACAGGGCGAATGAGCAGTTCTTC
few	TRBV4-1	TRBJ2-2	TRBD1	CASSLDPGQYSWELFF	TGCGCCAGCAGCCTAGACCCGGGACAGTATTCCTGGGAGCTGTTTTTT
-	TRBV12-3/TRBV12-4	TRBJ2-5	-	CASSLEMRGYGETQYF	TGTGCCAGCAGCCTCGAGATGCGGGGTTACGGGGAGACCCAGTACTTC
few	TRBV3-1	TRBJ2-1	-	CASSRFSYNEQFF	TGTGCCAGCAGCAGGTTCTCCTACAATGAGCAGTTCTTC